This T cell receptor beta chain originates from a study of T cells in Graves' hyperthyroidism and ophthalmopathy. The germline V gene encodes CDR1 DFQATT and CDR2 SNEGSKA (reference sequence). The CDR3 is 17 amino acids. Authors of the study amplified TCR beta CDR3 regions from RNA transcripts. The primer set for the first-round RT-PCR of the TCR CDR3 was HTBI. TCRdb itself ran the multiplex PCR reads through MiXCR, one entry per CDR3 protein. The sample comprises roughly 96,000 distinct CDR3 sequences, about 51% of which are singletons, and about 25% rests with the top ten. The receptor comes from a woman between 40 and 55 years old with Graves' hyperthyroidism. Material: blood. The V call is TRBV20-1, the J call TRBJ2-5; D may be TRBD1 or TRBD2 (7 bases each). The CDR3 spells CRGVGWLSGTASGTQYF. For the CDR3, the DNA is TGCAGGGGGGTGGGGTGGCTCTCCGGGACAGCTAGCGGGACCCAGTACTTC.